These T cell receptor beta chains were read from a single sample in a study of response to subunit inactivated influenza vaccine. TCRdb itself ran the RT-PCR reads through MiXCR, one entry per CDR3 protein. The sample shows under 750,000 distinct CDR3 sequences, about 12% of them seen only once. This sample comprised PBMCs from blood, obtained on the day of vaccination. These receptors originate from a man over 45 who received an inactivated influenza vaccine. The CDR3 runs from the conserved cysteine through the conserved F or W. A D gene is named only where the DNA matches it firmly. Only some rows state a clone size, as once, few, many or a class for expanded clones.

D	V	J	size	CDR3	DNA
TRBD1	TRBV6-5	TRBJ1-2	few	CASSLAGTGNYGYTF	TGTGCCAGCAGTTTAGCCGGGACAGGGAACTATGGCTACACCTTC
TRBD2	TRBV4-2	TRBJ2-2	few	CASSPAGGVTGELFF	TGTGCCAGCAGCCCGGCCGGGGGGGTGACCGGGGAGCTGTTTTTT
-	TRBV5-1	TRBJ2-7	many	CASSLSGQGYEQYF	TGCGCCAGCAGCTTGTCGGGACAAGGATACGAGCAGTACTTC
-	TRBV12-3/TRBV12-4	TRBJ2-5	few	CASSLNAGETQYF	TGTGCCAGCAGTTTAAATGCGGGCGAGACCCAGTACTTC
-	TRBV29-1	TRBJ1-1	few	CSVRGSMNTEAFF	TGCAGCGTAAGGGGAAGCATGAACACTGAAGCTTTCTTT
-	TRBV7-2	TRBJ2-1	-	CASSSDRPEQFF	TGTGCCAGCAGCTCGGACAGACCTGAGCAGTTCTTC
TRBD2	TRBV27	TRBJ2-1	-	CASSMGTSGVNEQFF	TGTGCCAGCAGTATGGGGACTAGCGGGGTGAATGAGCAGTTCTTC
-	TRBV7-6	TRBJ2-7	-	CASSLGAAVPTEQYF	TGTGCCAGCAGCTTAGGGGCAGCCGTTCCTACCGAGCAGTACTTC
TRBD1	TRBV5-1	TRBJ2-1	many	CASSLGVAGGNEQFF	TGCGCCAGCAGCTTGGGAGTCGCAGGGGGCAATGAGCAGTTCTTC
-	TRBV4-1	TRBJ2-5	few	CASSQEPSQETQYF	TGCGCCAGCAGCCAAGAACCCAGCCAAGAGACCCAGTACTTC
-	TRBV9	TRBJ2-7	-	CASSSGTLSYEQYF	TGTGCCAGCAGCTCCGGGACCCTGTCCTACGAGCAGTACTTC
TRBD2	TRBV14	TRBJ2-2	-	CATRASGNTGELFF	TGTGCCACCCGGGCTAGCGGAAACACCGGGGAGCTGTTTTTT
TRBD1	TRBV20-1	TRBJ2-5	many	CSHDRGGQETQYF	TGCAGCCACGACAGGGGTGGGCAAGAGACCCAGTACTTC
TRBD1	TRBV12-3/TRBV12-4	TRBJ1-4	-	CASRRQGEKLFF	TGTGCCAGCAGACGACAGGGTGAAAAACTGTTTTTT
-	TRBV7-2	TRBJ2-7	-	CASSYRLGYF	TGTGCCAGCAGCTACAGATTAGGGTACTTC
-	TRBV5-1	TRBJ1-2	-	CASSLTSNYGYTF	TGCGCCAGCAGTTTAACGTCTAACTATGGCTACACCTTC
TRBD1	TRBV6-2/TRBV6-3	TRBJ2-4	-	CASSGGTGQNIQYF	TGTGCCAGCAGTGGGGGGACAGGGCAAAACATTCAGTACTTC
-	TRBV10-3	TRBJ2-2	few	CAISREGGNTGELFF	TGTGCCATCAGTCGAGAGGGGGGCAACACCGGGGAGCTGTTTTTT
TRBD1	TRBV27	TRBJ1-1	-	CASSPLLDRGINTEAFF	TGTGCCAGCAGCCCCCTTTTGGACAGGGGGATCAACACTGAAGCTTTCTTT
-	TRBV21-1	TRBJ2-3	few	CASSKTSGADTQYF	TGTGCCAGCAGCAAGACTAGCGGGGCAGATACGCAGTATTTT
TRBD1	TRBV20-1	TRBJ2-1	few	CSAVTGAPSYNEQFF	TGCAGTGCTGTAACAGGGGCCCCAAGCTACAATGAGCAGTTCTTC
-	TRBV20-1	TRBJ1-1	-	CSATPTEGYWTEAFF	TGCAGTGCTACCCCGACAGAGGGGTATTGGACTGAAGCTTTCTTT
-	TRBV6-2/TRBV6-3	TRBJ1-5	few	CASSYSGPGNQPQHF	TGTGCCAGCAGTTACTCGGGCCCCGGCAATCAGCCCCAGCATTTT